This TCR beta chain was identified during a study of blood T cell repertoires in COVID-19. Repertoires were generated with immunoSEQ multiplex PCR, while TCRdb's copy carries only in-frame clones and drops some. In the table there are fewer than 200,000 clones, 79% of which are singletons. The V end lost 5 bases, the J end lost 8 bases, and 15 bases lay between the germline ends. This CDR3 has 13 residues. Germline CDR1 reads SGHTA; CDR2 reads FQGNSA. The chain couples TRBV7-2 to TRBJ1-2; D is possibly TRBD1 (6 bases). The sequence came from a woman in her sixties with COVID-19, enrolled during active disease. The source material was peripheral blood. The CDR3 loop reads CASSLTGLGGYTF. CDR3 DNA: TGTGCCAGCAGCCTGACAGGTCTCGGAGGCTACACCTTC.